These T cell receptor beta chains were read from a single sample in a study of blood T cell repertoires in COVID-19. Data came from immunoSEQ multiplex PCR; TCRdb stores just in-frame clones and leaves some out. The sample comprises approximately 300,000 clones, 92% of which are singletons, and approximately 17% rests with the top ten. The source material was PBMCs or T cells enriched from blood (not recorded which). Receptor source: a woman younger than 45 who had recovered from COVID-19. Each CDR3 is given with its conserved first and last residue.

j_gene: TRBJ1-1
v_gene: TRBV28
CDR3aa: CASSSAGPPNEAFF

j_gene: TRBJ1-2
v_gene: TRBV28
CDR3aa: CATRGGQIRSGYTF

j_gene: TRBJ1-1
v_gene: TRBV10-3
CDR3aa: CAIRPQGNTEAFF

j_gene: TRBJ2-7
v_gene: TRBV11-1
CDR3aa: CASSLTATYEQYF

j_gene: TRBJ1-6
v_gene: TRBV28
CDR3aa: CASSLDRGLSPLHF

j_gene: TRBJ2-1
v_gene: TRBV19
CDR3aa: CASSISYHEQFF

j_gene: TRBJ2-7
v_gene: TRBV2
CDR3aa: CASGQAGVPPYYEQYF

j_gene: TRBJ2-4
v_gene: TRBV30
CDR3aa: CAWSVYAGGGAKNIQYF

j_gene: TRBJ2-1
v_gene: TRBV2
CDR3aa: CASSGHDRGEQFF

j_gene: TRBJ2-3
v_gene: TRBV11-2
CDR3aa: CASTQTRTSGRWGTDTQYF

j_gene: TRBJ2-3
v_gene: TRBV5-1
CDR3aa: CASNLNPGLAPDTQYF

j_gene: TRBJ1-2
v_gene: TRBV2
CDR3aa: CAVDRAGYGYTF